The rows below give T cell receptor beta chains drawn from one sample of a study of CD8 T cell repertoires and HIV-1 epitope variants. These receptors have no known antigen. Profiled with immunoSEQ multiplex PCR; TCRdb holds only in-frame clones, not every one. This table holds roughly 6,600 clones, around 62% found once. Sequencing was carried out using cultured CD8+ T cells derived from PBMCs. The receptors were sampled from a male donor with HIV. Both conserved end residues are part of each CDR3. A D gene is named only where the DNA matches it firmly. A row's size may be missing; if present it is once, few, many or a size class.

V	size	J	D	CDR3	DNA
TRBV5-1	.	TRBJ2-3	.	CASSLGGADTQYF	TGCGCCAGCAGCTTGGGAGGTGCAGATACGCAGTATTTT
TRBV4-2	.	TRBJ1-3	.	CASSQAGTGGNTIYF	TGTGCCAGCAGCCAAGCCGGGACCGGTGGAAACACCATATATTTT
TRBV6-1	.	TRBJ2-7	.	CASSEKKREATYEQYF	TGTGCCAGCAGCGAAAAAAAGAGGGAGGCGACCTACGAGCAGTACTTC
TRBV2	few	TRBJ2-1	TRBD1	CASSSIGQGATYNEQFF	TGTGCCAGCAGCTCCATCGGGCAGGGGGCCACCTACAATGAGCAGTTCTTC
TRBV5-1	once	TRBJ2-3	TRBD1	CASSRGTAIGADTQYF	TGCGCCAGCAGCAGGGGGACAGCTATCGGGGCAGATACGCAGTATTTT
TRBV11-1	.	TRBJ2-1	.	CASSRPLGSPPLNEQFF	TGTGCCAGCAGCCGTCCCCTCGGGTCTCCCCCTTTAAATGAGCAGTTCTTC
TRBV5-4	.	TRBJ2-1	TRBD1	CASSLGDSYNEQFF	TGTGCCAGCAGCTTGGGGGACAGTTACAATGAGCAGTTCTTC
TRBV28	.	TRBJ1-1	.	CASSFQGQKDTEAFF	TGTGCCAGCAGTTTTCAGGGGCAGAAGGACACTGAAGCTTTCTTT
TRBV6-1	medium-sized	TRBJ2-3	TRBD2	CASSETSGRPDTQYF	TGTGCCAGCAGTGAGACTAGCGGGAGGCCAGATACGCAGTATTTT
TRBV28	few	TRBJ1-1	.	CASQLGTEAFF	TGTGCCAGTCAGCTGGGGACTGAAGCTTTCTTT
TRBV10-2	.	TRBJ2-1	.	CASSSPGLRGDNEQFF	TGCGCCAGCAGCAGCCCCGGACTTAGGGGAGACAATGAGCAGTTCTTC
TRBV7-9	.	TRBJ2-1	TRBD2	CASSLIAGGGSYNEQFF	TGTGCCAGCAGCTTAATAGCGGGGGGTGGCTCCTACAATGAGCAGTTCTTC
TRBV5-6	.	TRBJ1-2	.	CASSLDGAYDGYTF	TGTGCCAGCAGCTTAGATGGGGCGTACGATGGCTACACCTTC
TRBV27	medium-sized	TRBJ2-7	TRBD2	CASSLIAGGPEQYF	TGTGCCAGCAGTCTCATAGCGGGAGGGCCCGAGCAGTACTTC
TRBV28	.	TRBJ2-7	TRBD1	CASSLRQGAYEQYF	TGTGCCAGCAGTTTACGGCAGGGGGCCTACGAGCAGTACTTC
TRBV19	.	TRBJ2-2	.	CASSKGETNTGELFF	TGTGCCAGTAGTAAGGGGGAAACGAACACCGGGGAGCTGTTTTTT
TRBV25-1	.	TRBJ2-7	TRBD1	CASSELDRGHSYEQYF	TGTGCCAGCAGTGAATTAGACAGGGGGCACTCCTACGAGCAGTACTTC
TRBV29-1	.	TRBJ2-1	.	CSVPTSAYNEQFF	TGCAGCGTTCCCACCTCTGCGTACAATGAGCAGTTCTTC
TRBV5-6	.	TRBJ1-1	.	CASSPVWSAMVDTEAFF	TGTGCCAGCAGCCCCGTATGGTCCGCGATGGTGGACACTGAAGCTTTCTTT
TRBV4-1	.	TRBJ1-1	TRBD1	CASSQAGGINTEAFF	TGCGCCAGCAGCCAAGCAGGGGGTATAAACACTGAAGCTTTCTTT
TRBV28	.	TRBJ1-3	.	CASSSENPAIYF	TGTGCCAGCAGTTCAGAGAATCCGGCCATATATTTT
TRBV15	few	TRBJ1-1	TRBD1	CATRAGTGDTEAFF	TGTGCCACCAGAGCCGGGACAGGGGACACTGAAGCTTTCTTT
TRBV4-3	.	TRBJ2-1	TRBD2	CASSQDPIAGVSSYNEQFF	TGCGCCAGCAGCCAAGATCCTATAGCGGGGGTTAGCTCCTACAATGAGCAGTTCTTC
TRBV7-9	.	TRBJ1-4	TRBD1	CASSKTGDGEKLFF	TGTGCCAGCAGCAAGACAGGGGATGGTGAAAAACTGTTTTTT
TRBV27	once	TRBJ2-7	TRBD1	CASSSDRGQYEQYF	TGTGCCAGCAGTTCCGACAGGGGGCAATACGAGCAGTACTTC
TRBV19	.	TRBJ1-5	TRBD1	CASSSDRGRPPYNQPQHF	TGTGCCAGTAGTTCAGACAGGGGGCGACCTCCCTACAATCAGCCCCAGCATTTT
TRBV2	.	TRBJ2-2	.	CASSDTRTGELFF	TGTGCCAGCAGTGATACCCGAACCGGGGAGCTGTTTTTT
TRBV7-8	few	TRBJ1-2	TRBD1	CASSDGQVSPYGYTF	TGTGCCAGCAGCGACGGACAGGTATCGCCGTATGGCTACACCTTC
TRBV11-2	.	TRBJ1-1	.	CASSLSGIGIYPEAFF	TGTGCCAGCAGCTTATCAGGGATTGGGATATACCCTGAAGCTTTCTTT
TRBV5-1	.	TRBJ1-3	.	CASSLSGNTIYF	TGCGCCAGCAGCTTGTCTGGAAACACCATATATTTT
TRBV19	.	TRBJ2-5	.	CASSIGRGETQYF	TGTGCCAGTAGTATTGGCAGAGGGGAGACCCAGTACTTC
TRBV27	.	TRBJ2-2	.	CASSLASNTGELFF	TGTGCCAGCAGTTTGGCCTCGAACACCGGGGAGCTGTTTTTT
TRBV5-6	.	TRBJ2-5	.	CASSLMGGQGQYF	TGTGCCAGCAGCTTGATGGGGGGGCAGGGCCAGTACTTC
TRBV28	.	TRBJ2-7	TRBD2	CASSFWTSSGLDEQYF	TGTGCCAGCAGTTTTTGGACTAGCTCGGGTCTGGACGAGCAGTACTTC
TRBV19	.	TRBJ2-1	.	CASSVDWSSYNEQFF	TGTGCCAGTAGTGTCGACTGGAGCTCCTACAATGAGCAGTTCTTC
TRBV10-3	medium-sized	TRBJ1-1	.	CAISEGDTEAFF	TGTGCCATCAGTGAGGGGGATACTGAAGCTTTCTTT
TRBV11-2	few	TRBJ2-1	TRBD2	CASSLEELAGVVYEQFF	TGTGCCAGCAGCTTAGAAGAACTAGCGGGAGTCGTGTATGAGCAGTTCTTC
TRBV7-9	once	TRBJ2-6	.	CASSFNSESGANVLTF	TGTGCCAGCAGCTTCAATTCGGAGTCTGGGGCCAACGTCCTGACTTTC
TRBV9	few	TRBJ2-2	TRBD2	CASSVSGGTGELFF	TGTGCCAGCAGCGTTAGCGGGGGGACCGGGGAGCTGTTTTTT
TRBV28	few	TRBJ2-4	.	CASSLLSVNIQYF	TGTGCCAGCAGTTTACTCAGTGTGAACATTCAGTACTTC
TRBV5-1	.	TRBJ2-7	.	CASSSSGTEYEQYF	TGCGCCAGCAGCTCCTCCGGGACGGAGTACGAGCAGTACTTC
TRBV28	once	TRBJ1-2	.	CASIDPGSSKGYTF	TGTGCCAGCATCGATCCGGGGTCCTCCAAGGGCTACACCTTC
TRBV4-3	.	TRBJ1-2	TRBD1	CASSHRDRGPDGYTF	TGCGCCAGCAGCCATAGGGACAGGGGCCCTGACGGCTACACCTTC
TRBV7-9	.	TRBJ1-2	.	CASTGFYNYGYTF	TGTGCTTCTACAGGGTTTTATAACTATGGCTACACCTTC
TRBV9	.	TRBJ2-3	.	CASSGEGDTQYF	TGTGCCAGCAGCGGTGAGGGAGATACGCAGTATTTT
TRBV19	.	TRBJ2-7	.	CASSPSWLEDEQYF	TGTGCCAGTAGTCCGAGCTGGCTGGAAGACGAGCAGTACTTC
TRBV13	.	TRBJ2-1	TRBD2	CASSGKLAVSYNEQFF	TGTGCCAGCAGCGGAAAACTAGCGGTTTCCTACAATGAGCAGTTCTTC
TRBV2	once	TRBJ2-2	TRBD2	CASRGGAANTGELFF	TGTGCCAGCAGGGGAGGGGCCGCCAACACCGGGGAGCTGTTTTTT
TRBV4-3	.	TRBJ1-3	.	CASSQNVAQRLASYF	TGCGCCAGCAGCCAGAACGTAGCGCAAAGGTTAGCTTCATATTTT
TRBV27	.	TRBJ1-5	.	CASRTQGTPYSNQPQHF	TGTGCCAGCAGGACCCAGGGCACCCCTTATAGCAATCAGCCCCAGCATTTT
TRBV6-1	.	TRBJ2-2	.	CASMSSTGTGELFF	TGTGCCAGCATGTCTAGTACTGGCACCGGGGAGCTGTTTTTT
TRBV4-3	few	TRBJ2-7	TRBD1	CASSPRTGFEQYF	TGCGCCAGCAGCCCGCGGACAGGGTTCGAGCAGTACTTC
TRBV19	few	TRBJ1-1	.	CASSIVLDTEAFF	TGTGCCAGTAGTATAGTGCTGGACACTGAAGCTTTCTTT
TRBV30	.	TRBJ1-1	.	CAWRGWASTEAFF	TGTGCCTGGAGGGGGTGGGCATCCACTGAAGCTTTCTTT
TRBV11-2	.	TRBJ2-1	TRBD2	CASSLGSGGPNNEQFF	TGTGCCAGCAGCTTAGGGTCGGGAGGGCCGAACAATGAGCAGTTCTTC
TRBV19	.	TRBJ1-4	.	CASSRRAGDEKLFF	TGTGCCAGTAGCCGGAGGGCGGGGGATGAAAAACTGTTTTTT